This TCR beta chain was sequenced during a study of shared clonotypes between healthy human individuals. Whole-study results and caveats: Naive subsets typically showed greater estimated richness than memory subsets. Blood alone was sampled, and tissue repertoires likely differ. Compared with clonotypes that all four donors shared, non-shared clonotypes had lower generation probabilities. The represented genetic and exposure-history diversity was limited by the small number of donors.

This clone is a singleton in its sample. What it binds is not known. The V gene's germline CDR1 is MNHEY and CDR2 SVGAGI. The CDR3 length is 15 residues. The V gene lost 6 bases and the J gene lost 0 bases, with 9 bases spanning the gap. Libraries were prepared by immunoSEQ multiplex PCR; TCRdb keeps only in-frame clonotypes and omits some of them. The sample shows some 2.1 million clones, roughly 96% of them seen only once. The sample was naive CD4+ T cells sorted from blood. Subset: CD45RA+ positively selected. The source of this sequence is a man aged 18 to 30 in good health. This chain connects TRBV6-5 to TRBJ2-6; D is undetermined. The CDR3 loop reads CASSPSSSGANVLTF. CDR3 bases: TGTGCCAGCAGCCCCAGTAGCTCTGGGGCCAACGTCCTGACTTTC.